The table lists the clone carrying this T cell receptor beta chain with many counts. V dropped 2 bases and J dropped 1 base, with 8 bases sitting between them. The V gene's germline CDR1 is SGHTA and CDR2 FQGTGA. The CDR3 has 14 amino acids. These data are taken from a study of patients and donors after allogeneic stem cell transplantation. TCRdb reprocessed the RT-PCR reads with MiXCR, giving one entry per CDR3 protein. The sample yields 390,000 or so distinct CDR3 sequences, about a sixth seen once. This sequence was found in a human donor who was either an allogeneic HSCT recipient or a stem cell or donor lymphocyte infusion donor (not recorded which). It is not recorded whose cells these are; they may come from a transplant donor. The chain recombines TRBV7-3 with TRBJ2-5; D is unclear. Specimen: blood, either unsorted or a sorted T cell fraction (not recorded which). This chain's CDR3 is CASSLDPSQETQYF. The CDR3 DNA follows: TGTGCCAGCAGCTTAGATCCCAGCCAAGAGACCCAGTACTTC.